This TCR beta chain was captured by sequencing in a study of blood T cell repertoires in COVID-19. The overall study: COVID-19 samples, acute and convalescent, were from the United States, Italy and Spain.

J was trimmed by 8 bases and V by 5 bases; bases with no gene match: 7. This CDR3 spans 14 amino acids. Germline CDR1 reads LGHNT; CDR2 reads FRNRAP. As originally analysed: Amplifying reference gene primers gave estimates of nucleated cell counts. Profiling relied on immunoSEQ multiplex PCR, and the TCRdb table lists in-frame clones only, not all of them. That table is the source of V, J and clone size, and D and trimming were worked out from the DNA. The data hold about 170,000 clones, with about nine tenths observed a single time. The sequenced material came from peripheral blood. J is TRBJ1-2 and V is TRBV12-5; 11 bases match TRBD1. The source is a man aged 55 to 70 with acute or convalescent COVID-19. DNA for the CDR3: TGTGCTAGTGGTCCCGGACAGGGGGCATGGGGCTACACCTTC. This encodes CASGPGQGAWGYTF.